This T cell receptor (beta chain) was observed in a study of T cell repertoires in cytomegalovirus infection. Study-wide context: The authors relied on CMV epitopes, both recently identified HLA-C-restricted and well-studied HLA-B-restricted.

Trimming removed 0 bases at V and 3 bases at J, with 7 bases between. Germline loops: CDR1 SGHRS, CDR2 YFSETQ. This CDR3 contains 14 residues. TCRdb re-called the reads with MiXCR, one entry per CDR3 protein. Of 360,000 or so distinct CDR3 sequences listed, roughly 34% were seen once; the top ten hold roughly 13%. About this clonotype: Its specificity is not known.

This sequence was found in a human donor in good health (CMV status not recorded). Some clones in this sample may be carry-over from other donors' samples. The chain uses TRBV5-1 and TRBJ2-1; D may be TRBD2 (5 bases). The sample here was cultured PBMCs, taken from culture after CMV antigen stimulation. This CDR3 reads CASSLGELYNEQFF. The CDR3 region has the DNA TGCGCCAGCAGCTTGGGGGAGCTCTACAATGAGCAGTTCTTC.